Below, 17 T cell receptor beta chains from the same sample are listed, as sequenced in a study of blood T cell repertoires in COVID-19. Clones were sequenced by immunoSEQ multiplex PCR, and TCRdb holds only the in-frame ones, with some missing. Of under 200,000 clones in the sample, about 81% were seen once. Sequenced input: PBMCs or T cells enriched from blood (not recorded which). These receptors were collected from a man over 45 who had recovered from COVID-19.

This clone was recorded only once. The genes are TRBV2 and TRBJ2-3; 9 positions agree with TRBD2. V lost 3 bases and J lost 0; bases outside the gene matches: 10. This CDR3 region has 18 residues. CDR1 is SNHLY, CDR2 FYNNEI, per germline. The CDR3 bases are TGTGCCAGCAGTGAGCGGATTAGCGGGGGCCTCAGCACAGATACGCAGTATTTT. Amino acid sequence: CASSERISGGLSTDTQYF.

V is TRBV18 and J is TRBJ2-5; D is perhaps TRBD1 (5 bases). V lost 6 bases, J lost 1 base, and 12 bases lay in between. The CDR3 contains 14 residues. Looked up from germline, CDR1 is KGHSH and CDR2 is LQKENI. CDR3 sequence reads: CASSLQALQETQYF. The CDR3 bases are TGTGCCAGCTCTCTACAGGCACTCCAAGAGACCCAGTACTTC.

This chain links TRBV12-3 or TRBV12-4 with TRBJ2-3; D is ambiguous. The CDR3 contains 12 residues. V dropped 2 bases and J dropped 4 bases, with 4 bases sitting between them. The CDR3 nucleotides read TGTGCCAGCAGTTTATTCTCAGATACGCAGTATTTT. As protein: CASSLFSDTQYF.

The chain combines TRBV9 with TRBJ1-4; 9 bases line up with TRBD1. CDR1 SGDLS and CDR2 YYNGEE come from the germline V gene. The CDR3 spans 18 residues. The J segment lost 0 bases and the V segment lost 3 bases, leaving 9 bases of the junction unmatched. The CDR3 DNA reads as TGTGCCAGCAGCGCAACCGGGACAGGGTGGACAACTAATGAAAAACTGTTTTTT. Translating gives CASSATGTGWTTNEKLFF.

The chain has TRBV4-2 and TRBJ2-1, with 8 positions matching TRBD2. The CDR3 has 17 residues. Germline CDR1 LGHNA, CDR2 YNFKEQ. The trim removed 0 bases at V and 0 bases at J, leaving 4 bases unmatched. CDR3 nucleotides: TGTGCCAGCAGCCAAGACCGGGGGGGGAACTCCTACAATGAGCAGTTCTTC. It is translated as CASSQDRGGNSYNEQFF.

A single count supports this clone. The chain couples TRBV7-9 to TRBJ2-3; no firm D call. The V gene's germline CDR1 is SEHNR and CDR2 FQNEAQ (reference sequence). The CDR3 is 18 amino acids. Trimming shortened V by 1 base and J by 2 bases, and 19 bases separated the two germline ends. Here the CDR3 DNA reads TGTGCCAGCAGCTTAGAGCCTCCCTTATCATCCAACACAGATACGCAGTATTTT. Protein product: CASSLEPPLSSNTDTQYF.

A few counts support this clone. The sample holds other DNA sequences that translate to the same CDR3. CDR3 bases: TGTGCCAGCAGCTTGGGACAGGGGGACGAGCAGTACTTC. Residues: CASSLGQGDEQYF. The rearrangement links TRBV11-3 to TRBJ2-7; 11 bases line up with TRBD1. From germline, CDR1 is SGHNT and CDR2 YENEEA. The CDR3 extends over 13 amino acids. The trim removed 3 bases at V and 5 bases at J, leaving 0 bases unmatched.

The gene calls are TRBV4-1 and TRBJ1-5; 9 bases align to TRBD1. Germline V CDR1 and CDR2: MGHRA, YSYEKL. The junction had 6 bases not matched to a gene; V was cut back by 3 bases and J by 6 bases. This CDR3 spans 15 amino acids. CDR3 in DNA: TGCGCCAGCAGCCAGCAGGACAGGGGCCTTCAGCCCCAGCATTTT. It codes for CASSQQDRGLQPQHF.

This sequence joins TRBV3-1 (or the pseudogene TRBV3-2) and TRBJ2-1; 8 positions match TRBD1. Unmatched junction bases numbered 9, after V lost 4 bases and J lost 4 bases. Germline V gives CDR1 LGHDT, CDR2 YNNKEL (reference sequence). This CDR3 has 16 residues. Here the CDR3 reads CASSPDRGNTYNEQFF. DNA of the CDR3: TGTGCCAGCAGCCCTGACAGGGGTAATACTTACAATGAGCAGTTCTTC.

In its sample, this clone was seen once. The chain's CDR3 is CASRLGQANNEKLFF. The CDR3 DNA reads TGTGCCAGTAGGCTAGGACAGGCGAATAATGAAAAACTGTTTTTT. The gene calls are TRBV19 and TRBJ1-4, with 7 bases lining up with TRBD1. Germline V gene lookup returns CDR1 LNHDA and CDR2 SQIVND (reference sequence). V shed 6 bases, J shed 4 bases, and the junction held 8 bases outside the gene matches. This CDR3 is built from 15 residues.

The V gene is TRBV6-5, the J gene TRBJ1-2; 11 positions match TRBD1. The V and J ends lost 8 bases and 7 bases, in that order; junction bases with no gene match: 3. The CDR3 totals 12 residues. Germline assignment: CDR1 MNHEY and CDR2 SVGAGI. CDR3 DNA: TGTGCCAGCGGGACAGGGGGACTTGGCTACACCTTC. Residues: CASGTGGLGYTF.

This clone was counted a single time. The rearrangement uses TRBV27 and TRBJ2-2; 7 nucleotides align to TRBD2. The trim removed 6 bases at V and 2 bases at J, leaving 12 bases unmatched. CDR1 and CDR2 (germline): MNHEY, SMNVEV (reference sequence). This CDR3 is built from 17 residues. The CDR3 sequence: CASRSLWAGENTGELFF. The CDR3 DNA follows: TGTGCCAGCAGGAGCTTGTGGGCGGGAGAAAACACCGGGGAGCTGTTTTTT.

Worth noting for this clone: This same CDR3 is encoded by further DNA sequences in the sample. This chain connects TRBV5-1 to TRBJ2-1; a weak D match, TRBD1 (6 bases). CDR1 SGHRS and CDR2 YFSETQ come from the germline V gene. The CDR3 is 14 residues long. V was cut by 0 bases and J by 3 bases, with 7 bases left in between. CDR3 bases: TGCGCCAGCAGCTTGGGAGGGGGCTACAATGAGCAGTTCTTC. Amino acids: CASSLGGGYNEQFF.

The chain carries TRBV2 and TRBJ2-2; tentatively, D is TRBD2 (5 bases). CDR3 length: 13 residues. V was pared by 6 bases and J by 7 bases, with 12 bases between. Per the germline V gene, CDR1 is SNHLY and CDR2 is FYNNEI. The CDR3 region is CASRGLLNGELFF. The DNA for the CDR3 is TGTGCCAGCAGAGGACTTCTCAACGGGGAGCTGTTTTTT.

This chain connects TRBV7-9 to TRBJ2-1; maybe TRBD2 (6 bases). Germline V CDR1 and CDR2: SEHNR, FQNEAQ (reference sequence). The ends were cut back, 4 bases at V and 1 base at J, with 14 bases in the middle. The length of the CDR3 is 16 residues. CDR3 sequence reads: CASSYPTRVSYNEQFF. The CDR3 DNA is TGTGCCAGCAGCTACCCGACTAGGGTATCCTACAATGAGCAGTTCTTC.

V gene TRBV3-1 (or the pseudogene TRBV3-2) combines with J gene TRBJ2-4, with D perhaps TRBD2 (5 bases). Germline loops: CDR1 LGHDT, CDR2 YNNKEL (reference sequence). V shed 0 bases and J shed 1 base, with 10 bases lying between them. The CDR3 totals 16 residues. For the CDR3, the DNA is TGTGCCAGCAGCCAAGAGTTCGGGATGGCCAAAAACATTCAGTACTTC. This gives the protein CASSQEFGMAKNIQYF.

The chain is built from TRBV9 and TRBJ2-3; D perhaps matches TRBD1 (5 bases). This CDR3 comprises 15 residues. The V gene's germline CDR1 is SGDLS and CDR2 YYNGEE. V was clipped by 1 base and J by 5 bases, with 14 bases between them. CDR3 sequence reads: CASSVNPGKVDTQYF. The DNA for the CDR3 is TGTGCCAGCAGCGTAAACCCAGGGAAGGTAGATACGCAGTATTTT.